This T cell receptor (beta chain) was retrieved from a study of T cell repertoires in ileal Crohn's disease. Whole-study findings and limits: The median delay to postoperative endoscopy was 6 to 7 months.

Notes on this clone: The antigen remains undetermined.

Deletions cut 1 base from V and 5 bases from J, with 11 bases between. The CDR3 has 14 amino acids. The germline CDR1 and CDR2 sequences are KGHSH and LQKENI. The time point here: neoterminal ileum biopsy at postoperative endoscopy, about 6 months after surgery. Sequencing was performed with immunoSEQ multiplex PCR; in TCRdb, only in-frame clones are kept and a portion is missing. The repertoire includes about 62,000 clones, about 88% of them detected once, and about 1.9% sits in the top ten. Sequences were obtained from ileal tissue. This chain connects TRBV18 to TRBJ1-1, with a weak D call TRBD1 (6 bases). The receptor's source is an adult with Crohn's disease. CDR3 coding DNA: TGTGCCAGCTCACCACAGGGAGGGGGTACTGAAGCTTTCTTT. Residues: CASSPQGGGTEAFF.